This T cell receptor (beta chain) was sequenced in a study of blood T cell repertoires in COVID-19. Trimming removed 10 bases from V and 3 bases from J, with 16 bases in between. Looked up from germline, CDR1 is LNHDA and CDR2 is SQIVND (reference sequence). CDR3 size: 15 residues. A few counts support this clone. The method was immunoSEQ multiplex PCR; TCRdb's version includes in-frame clones alone and lacks a portion of them. This sample yields some 210,000 clones, of which around four fifths are seen a single time; less than 20% belongs to the top ten. Material for sequencing was peripheral blood. The chain is built from TRBV19 and TRBJ2-6; possible D gene TRBD2, 6 bases. The TCR sequence derives from a human donor in a cohort sampled during active COVID-19. This CDR3 reads CATRGRGFGANVLTF. The CDR3 DNA follows: TGTGCCACCCGGGGTCGGGGGTTTGGGGCCAACGTCCTGACTTTC.